These T cell receptor beta chains were read from a single sample in a study of blood T cell repertoires in COVID-19. TCRdb's table, derived via immunoSEQ multiplex PCR, lists solely in-frame clones and lacks some. Of 150,000 or so clones in the sample, around 87% were seen once. Material for sequencing was peripheral blood. Receptor source: a man between 18 and 29 years old with COVID-19, enrolled during active disease. CDR3s include the opening cysteine and the closing phenylalanine or tryptophan. D genes are given only for firm matches. Size tells how often a clone was seen (once, few, many) or the class of an expanded clone, and some rows leave it out.

abundance: -
j_gene: TRBJ1-1
d_gene: -
v_gene: TRBV5-1
CDR3nt: TGCGCCAGCAGCTATCGGACAGCTTTGAACACTGAAGCTTTCTTT
CDR3aa: CASSYRTALNTEAFF

abundance: -
j_gene: TRBJ1-2
d_gene: -
v_gene: TRBV20-1
CDR3nt: TGCAGTGCTAGTCTCGGTTCGGGTGGCTACACCTTC
CDR3aa: CSASLGSGGYTF

abundance: few
j_gene: TRBJ2-1
d_gene: -
v_gene: TRBV5-1
CDR3nt: TGCGCCAGCAGCAGCTTTGTCGGGAGTGGTAATGAGCAGTTCTTC
CDR3aa: CASSSFVGSGNEQFF

abundance: -
j_gene: TRBJ2-1
d_gene: TRBD2
v_gene: TRBV12-3/TRBV12-4
CDR3nt: TGTGCCAGCAGACCTAGCGGGAGGGTAGAGCAGTTCTTC
CDR3aa: CASRPSGRVEQFF

abundance: -
j_gene: TRBJ1-3
d_gene: -
v_gene: TRBV5-4
CDR3nt: TGTGCCAGCAGCCGGACGGGGACTGGAAACACCATATATTTT
CDR3aa: CASSRTGTGNTIYF

abundance: -
j_gene: TRBJ2-7
d_gene: TRBD1
v_gene: TRBV13
CDR3nt: TGTGCCAGCAGCTTATCCGGGACAGGGTACCTCGAGCAGTACTTC
CDR3aa: CASSLSGTGYLEQYF

abundance: once
j_gene: TRBJ2-1
d_gene: -
v_gene: TRBV19
CDR3nt: TGTGCCAGTAGTATCGGCAGGGCGGCGAATGAGCAGTTCTTC
CDR3aa: CASSIGRAANEQFF

abundance: -
j_gene: TRBJ2-1
d_gene: TRBD2
v_gene: TRBV28
CDR3nt: TGTGCCAGCAGTCCTAGCGGGAGGGCCTACAATGAGCAGTTCTTC
CDR3aa: CASSPSGRAYNEQFF

abundance: -
j_gene: TRBJ2-7
d_gene: TRBD1
v_gene: TRBV7-8
CDR3nt: TGTGCCAGCAGCTTGGGACAGTCAATCTACGAGCAGTACTTC
CDR3aa: CASSLGQSIYEQYF

abundance: -
j_gene: TRBJ2-7
d_gene: -
v_gene: TRBV2
CDR3nt: TGTGCCAGCAGTGTTGGGCAGGACTACGAGCAGTACTTC
CDR3aa: CASSVGQDYEQYF

abundance: -
j_gene: TRBJ2-1
d_gene: TRBD2
v_gene: TRBV7-9
CDR3nt: TGTGCCAGCAGCTTCAGCGTAGCGGGAGGAGACTACAATGAGCAGTTCTTC
CDR3aa: CASSFSVAGGDYNEQFF

abundance: few
j_gene: TRBJ2-7
d_gene: -
v_gene: TRBV7-9
CDR3nt: TGTGCCAGCAGCTTAGCCCAGGGGGGTCCCTACGAGCAGTACTTC
CDR3aa: CASSLAQGGPYEQYF

abundance: -
j_gene: TRBJ1-2
d_gene: TRBD1
v_gene: TRBV11-1
CDR3nt: TGTGCCAGCAGCCGGGGACAGTCTAACTATGGCTACACCTTC
CDR3aa: CASSRGQSNYGYTF

abundance: -
j_gene: TRBJ2-7
d_gene: -
v_gene: TRBV7-2
CDR3nt: TGTGCCAGCAGCCCCAGGTCTGTCGGCTACGAGCAGTACTTC
CDR3aa: CASSPRSVGYEQYF

abundance: -
j_gene: TRBJ2-7
d_gene: TRBD1
v_gene: TRBV6-1
CDR3nt: TGTGCCAGCAGTGAATTCCGGACAGGGCTCTACGAGCAGTACTTC
CDR3aa: CASSEFRTGLYEQYF

abundance: many
j_gene: TRBJ1-5
d_gene: TRBD1
v_gene: TRBV19
CDR3nt: TGTGCCAGTAGTATTTCAGGGGGTCAGCCCCAGCATTTT
CDR3aa: CASSISGGQPQHF

abundance: once
j_gene: TRBJ2-1
d_gene: -
v_gene: TRBV5-6
CDR3nt: TGTGCCAGCAGCTTGGGACAAGCCTACAATGAGCAGTTCTTC
CDR3aa: CASSLGQAYNEQFF

abundance: -
j_gene: TRBJ2-7
d_gene: TRBD2
v_gene: TRBV6-6
CDR3nt: TGTGCCAGCAGACGCCGGGGGGAGGGCCTGGACGAGCAGTACTTC
CDR3aa: CASRRRGEGLDEQYF

abundance: -
j_gene: TRBJ2-1
d_gene: TRBD1
v_gene: TRBV13
CDR3nt: TGTGCCAGCAGCCCGGGACAGGGGGCGAATGAGCAGTTCTTC
CDR3aa: CASSPGQGANEQFF

abundance: -
j_gene: TRBJ1-5
d_gene: -
v_gene: TRBV7-9
CDR3nt: TGTGCCAGCAGCGGTGACAGCTATAGCAATCAGCCCCAGCATTTT
CDR3aa: CASSGDSYSNQPQHF

abundance: -
j_gene: TRBJ1-2
d_gene: -
v_gene: TRBV4-3
CDR3nt: TGCGCCAGCAGCCAAGATGGTGAGCAGGACTACACCTTC
CDR3aa: CASSQDGEQDYTF

abundance: -
j_gene: TRBJ1-1
d_gene: -
v_gene: TRBV5-1
CDR3nt: TGCGCCAGCAGCTTGGGACAGGCGAACACTGAAGCTTTCTTT
CDR3aa: CASSLGQANTEAFF

abundance: -
j_gene: TRBJ2-7
d_gene: -
v_gene: TRBV27
CDR3nt: TGTGCCAGCAGCACCGGGATCTCAAACTACGAGCAGTACTTC
CDR3aa: CASSTGISNYEQYF

abundance: -
j_gene: TRBJ2-1
d_gene: TRBD2
v_gene: TRBV30
CDR3nt: TGTGCCTGGAGAGAGAGCGGGAGCAATGAGCAGTTCTTC
CDR3aa: CAWRESGSNEQFF

abundance: -
j_gene: TRBJ2-1
d_gene: TRBD1
v_gene: TRBV5-1
CDR3nt: TGCGCCAGCAGCTTCTCAAGGGACAGCAACAATGAGCAGTTCTTC
CDR3aa: CASSFSRDSNNEQFF

abundance: -
j_gene: TRBJ2-7
d_gene: -
v_gene: TRBV19
CDR3nt: TGTGCCAGTAGTAGAGACAGAAGAATTTACGAGCAGTACTTC
CDR3aa: CASSRDRRIYEQYF

abundance: -
j_gene: TRBJ1-2
d_gene: -
v_gene: TRBV5-1
CDR3nt: TGCGCCAGCAACCAAACCCCGACAGGAGCCCTCTATGGCTACACCTTC
CDR3aa: CASNQTPTGALYGYTF

abundance: -
j_gene: TRBJ1-3
d_gene: -
v_gene: TRBV6-5
CDR3nt: TGTGCCAGCAGTCTCACAGGCCCCGGAAACACCATATATTTT
CDR3aa: CASSLTGPGNTIYF

abundance: -
j_gene: TRBJ2-1
d_gene: TRBD1
v_gene: TRBV15
CDR3nt: TGTGCCACCAGCAGAGACCACATGGGACAGGGACCGTTCAATGAGCAGTTCTTC
CDR3aa: CATSRDHMGQGPFNEQFF

abundance: once
j_gene: TRBJ1-2
d_gene: TRBD1
v_gene: TRBV27
CDR3nt: TGTGCCAGCAAACAGGGGTCTAACTATGGCTACACCTTC
CDR3aa: CASKQGSNYGYTF

abundance: -
j_gene: TRBJ1-3
d_gene: -
v_gene: TRBV7-2
CDR3nt: TGTGCCAGCAGCTTAGGTGTCAGGGCTGGAAACACCATATATTTT
CDR3aa: CASSLGVRAGNTIYF

abundance: -
j_gene: TRBJ1-2
d_gene: TRBD1
v_gene: TRBV10-3
CDR3nt: TGTGCCATCAGTGAGTCGTCGGGGCAGGGGGCCCCATCCAACTATGGCTACACCTTC
CDR3aa: CAISESSGQGAPSNYGYTF

abundance: -
j_gene: TRBJ2-7
d_gene: -
v_gene: TRBV20-1
CDR3nt: TGCAGTGCTAGTCGGCAGGAGGCATCAGGCTCCAAATACGAGCAGTACTTC
CDR3aa: CSASRQEASGSKYEQYF

abundance: -
j_gene: TRBJ1-3
d_gene: TRBD1
v_gene: TRBV28
CDR3nt: TGTGCCAGCAGGACACTCGACAGGGGGTTTGCTGGAAACACCATATATTTT
CDR3aa: CASRTLDRGFAGNTIYF

abundance: -
j_gene: TRBJ2-7
d_gene: -
v_gene: TRBV3-1/TRBV3-2
CDR3nt: TGTGCCAGCAGTCGGGGGGACAAGAGAACCTACGAGCAGTACTTC
CDR3aa: CASSRGDKRTYEQYF

abundance: -
j_gene: TRBJ1-2
d_gene: -
v_gene: TRBV9
CDR3nt: TGTGCCAGCAGCGTAGGTTTCAGGGGCCATGGCTACACCTTC
CDR3aa: CASSVGFRGHGYTF